The sequence of this T cell receptor beta chain was determined in a study of blood T cell repertoires in COVID-19. Germline CDR1 is MGHRA and CDR2 is YSYEKL. The CDR3 contains 16 residues. Trimming took off 1 base at V and 1 base at J, with 11 bases between the two ends. Generated by immunoSEQ multiplex PCR, the TCRdb table keeps only in-frame clones and is missing some. Of 390,000 or so clones listed, 80% to 90% are singletons. The sequence came from a man between 18 and 35 years old who had recovered from COVID-19. What was sequenced was PBMCs or T cells enriched from blood (not recorded which). The chain uses TRBV4-1 and TRBJ1-5; a possible D gene is TRBD1 (5 bases). The CDR3 DNA reads as TGCGCCAGCAGCCAAGTCCCCCACAGGAGCAATCAGCCCCAGCATTTT. It yields the protein CASSQVPHRSNQPQHF.